This T cell receptor beta chain was retrieved from a study of cytomegalovirus exposure and HLA in healthy donors. Turning to the study itself: There were more than 350 genotyped donors. Of these, 75% to 85% fell in the genetic ancestry cluster associated with self-reported Caucasian donors.

Regarding the study as a whole: The later analysis indicated that the majority of CMV-associated TCR beta chains appeared HLA-restricted.

60 Vbeta and 13 Jbeta primers were used in PCR. Sequencing used immunoSEQ multiplex PCR; TCRdb keeps in-frame clones, though not all of them. The table lists about 43,000 clones, about 80% of them singletons. Concerning this clone itself: The antigen is undetermined.

Losses at the gene ends were 2 bases for V and 3 bases for J; bases not matched to a gene: 5. This CDR3 is built from 15 residues. Germline V gene lookup returns CDR1 SGHKS and CDR2 YYEKEE (reference sequence). Sequenced input: PBMCs. This rearrangement joins TRBV5-5 to TRBJ1-3, with TRBD1 matching 7 bases. The receptor comes from a man younger than 45 in good health and CMV-seronegative. Here the CDR3 DNA reads TGTGCCAGCAGCTTCGACAGGGTTAATGGAAACACCATATATTTT. This translates into CASSFDRVNGNTIYF.